This is a list of T cell receptor beta chains from one sample in a study of patients and donors after allogeneic stem cell transplantation. A single record per CDR3 protein comes from TCRdb applying MiXCR to the RT-PCR reads. The sample carries about a million distinct CDR3 sequences, roughly 17% recorded once. Specimen: blood, either unsorted or a sorted T cell fraction (not recorded which). Source of these receptors: a human donor who was either an allogeneic HSCT recipient or a stem cell or donor lymphocyte infusion donor (not recorded which). It is not recorded whose cells these are; they may come from a transplant donor. Each CDR3 is given with its conserved first and last residue. Each record gives: clone size, D gene, V gene, J gene, CDR3 DNA, CDR3 protein. The D gene is left open where the match is weak. Clone size is given for some rows only: seen once, a few or many times, or a class if the clone is expanded.

size: NA
D: NA
V: TRBV3-1
J: TRBJ2-1
DNA: TGTGCCAGCAGCCAAGATGTTAAGGGGTCCAATGAGCAGTTCTTC
CDR3: CASSQDVKGSNEQFF

size: NA
D: NA
V: TRBV20-1
J: TRBJ1-1
DNA: TGCAGTGCTAGAGATCCCACTGACACTGAAGCTTTCTTT
CDR3: CSARDPTDTEAFF

size: NA
D: NA
V: TRBV20-1
J: TRBJ1-3
DNA: TGCAGTGCTAGGGTGGGGCCTGGAAACACCATATATTTT
CDR3: CSARVGPGNTIYF

size: few
D: TRBD1
V: TRBV29-1
J: TRBJ1-2
DNA: TGCAGCGTTGAGACAGGGGGCAACTATGGCTACACCTTC
CDR3: CSVETGGNYGYTF

size: few
D: NA
V: TRBV6-5
J: TRBJ2-5
DNA: TGTGCCAGCAGTTACTCGGAGGTCCGGGAGACCCAGTACTTC
CDR3: CASSYSEVRETQYF

size: NA
D: NA
V: TRBV24-1
J: TRBJ1-5
DNA: TGTGCCACCAGTGAGGGGACCCGCTATCAGCCCCAGCATTTT
CDR3: CATSEGTRYQPQHF

size: NA
D: NA
V: TRBV6-5
J: TRBJ1-1
DNA: TGTGCCAGCAGTTATTTAACACAGGGTTTGTATGAAGCTTTCTTT
CDR3: CASSYLTQGLYEAFF

size: NA
D: TRBD1
V: TRBV6-1
J: TRBJ1-2
DNA: TGTGCCAGCACCCTGGGGACAGGCTCCACGGGGGGCTACACCTTC
CDR3: CASTLGTGSTGGYTF

size: few
D: NA
V: TRBV10-3
J: TRBJ1-2
DNA: TGTGCCATCAGTGAGTCCAGGGACTATGGCTACACCTTC
CDR3: CAISESRDYGYTF

size: few
D: NA
V: TRBV7-9
J: TRBJ2-3
DNA: TGTGCCAGCAGCTTAGTACTAGCAGCCGATACGCAGTATTTT
CDR3: CASSLVLAADTQYF

size: NA
D: NA
V: TRBV12-3/TRBV12-4
J: TRBJ2-3
DNA: TGTGCCAGCAGCCGCCTCAGGGGCCCAGATACGCAGTATTTT
CDR3: CASSRLRGPDTQYF

size: few
D: TRBD2
V: TRBV12-5
J: TRBJ2-5
DNA: TGTGCTAGTGGTTTGGCGGGAGGGCCTTATGAGGAGACCCAGTACTTC
CDR3: CASGLAGGPYEETQYF

size: NA
D: NA
V: TRBV5-6
J: TRBJ2-1
DNA: TGTGCCAGCAGCGAGGACGGGGTCCATGAGCAGTTCTTC
CDR3: CASSEDGVHEQFF

size: few
D: NA
V: TRBV9
J: TRBJ2-1
DNA: TGTGCCAGCAGCGCAAGGGGAAATAACTACAATGAGCAGTTCTTC
CDR3: CASSARGNNYNEQFF

size: NA
D: NA
V: TRBV2
J: TRBJ2-3
DNA: TGTGCCAGCAACCCACGAGAGTTAAGCACAGATACGCAGTATTTT
CDR3: CASNPRELSTDTQYF

size: few
D: TRBD1
V: TRBV20-1
J: TRBJ1-4
DNA: TGCAGTGCTCCGGGACAGGGGTCTATTAATGAAAAACTGTTTTTT
CDR3: CSAPGQGSINEKLFF

size: many
D: TRBD1
V: TRBV5-1
J: TRBJ2-7
DNA: TGTGCCAGCAGCCTAACAGGGGCCTACGAGCAGTACTTC
CDR3: CASSLTGAYEQYF

size: many
D: NA
V: TRBV27
J: TRBJ2-7
DNA: TGTGCCAGCAGTTTAGAAGGGAGTCCCTCCTACGAGCAGTACTTC
CDR3: CASSLEGSPSYEQYF

size: few
D: NA
V: TRBV5-1
J: TRBJ1-3
DNA: TGCGCCAGCAGCTACTGGGGCCCCGGACGGAGCTCTGGAAACACCATATATTTT
CDR3: CASSYWGPGRSSGNTIYF